Below, 4 T cell receptor beta chains from the same sample are listed, as sequenced in a study of blood T cells in healthy people across ages. Primed by a sample-barcoded 5' primer and a J-beta primer mix, a second PCR proceeded for 7 to 11 cycles. TCRdb fed the 5' RACE reads into MiXCR, producing one record per CDR3 protein. Altogether around 1.5 million distinct CDR3 sequences are present, roughly 30% being singletons, with the ten largest covering roughly 10%. The sample was blood. These receptors were obtained from a woman aged 25 to 39 in good health.

The V call is TRBV3-1, the J call TRBJ2-3; possible D gene TRBD2, 6 bases. The germline V gene encodes CDR1 LGHDT and CDR2 YNNKEL (reference sequence). CDR3 length equals 16 residues. V gave up 1 base and J gave up 3 bases, with 14 bases separating them. The CDR3 DNA reads as TGTGCCAGCAGCCAAGGGGATGGCGGGGCAACAGATACGCAGTATTTT. This codes for CASSQGDGGATDTQYF.

This clonotype was seen more than once but under ten times. A junction end diverges from the germline sequence, so it may reflect a read error. The V call is TRBV12-3 or TRBV12-4, the J call TRBJ2-5, with TRBD1 matching over 8 bases. The CDR3 covers 13 residues. The CDR3 coding sequence is TGTGCCTCGGGGACAGGCAATGGGGAGACCCAGGACTTC. It translates to CASGTGNGETQDF.

The chain joins TRBV5-1 to TRBJ2-1; 12 bases are shared with TRBD2. J was trimmed by 6 bases and V by 4 bases; bases with no gene match: 14. The CDR3 runs 18 residues. Germline V gene lookup returns CDR1 SGHRS and CDR2 YFSETQ. The DNA for the CDR3 is TGCGCCAGCAGCCCGGGACTAGCGGGTGGATTAGGACGCAATGAGCAGTTCTTC. The encoded protein is CASSPGLAGGLGRNEQFF.

This clonotype showed up many times. The CDR3 protein is CASSVAGGPQETQYF. CDR3 nucleotide sequence: TGTGCCAGCAGCGTGGCGGGAGGCCCACAAGAGACCCAGTACTTC. The rearrangement joins TRBV9 to TRBJ2-5; 8 nucleotides align to TRBD2. J lost 2 bases, V lost 2 bases, and 5 bases had no gene match. The CDR3 totals 15 residues. Germline V gene lookup returns CDR1 SGDLS and CDR2 YYNGEE.